This T cell receptor beta chain stems from a study of blood T cells in healthy people across ages. For the second PCR, which ran for about 7 to 11 cycles, a sample-barcoded 5' primer and a J-beta primer mix were used. Each CDR3 protein is one row after TCRdb ran MiXCR on the 5' RACE reads. This sample has fewer than 1,200,000 distinct CDR3 sequences, with approximately 26% found just once. V lost 5 bases and J 5 bases, leaving 13 bases between the germline ends. CDR3 size: 13 residues. In addition, the sample was reused for a study of T cells of mothers and their children.

The TCR comes from a girl aged 2-10 years in good health. This chain links TRBV12-3 or TRBV12-4 with TRBJ2-7; a weak D match, TRBD1 (6 bases). The sample comprised blood. The DNA for the CDR3 is TGTGCCAGCAGTCAAAACAGGGTCCACGAGCAGTACTTC. The encoded protein is CASSQNRVHEQYF.